The source of this TCR beta chain is a study of beta chain features in type 1 diabetes. Germline loops: CDR1 MNHEY, CDR2 SMNVEV (reference sequence). Trimming removed 6 bases at V and 6 bases at J, with 15 bases between. There are 13 residues in the CDR3. General study points: Within each of all four CD4+ subsets, Type 1 diabetes patients had TCRB CDR3s that were moderately but significantly shorter.

The whole isolated RNA underwent reverse transcription, so sequencing captured expressed TCRB transcripts. Method: immunoSEQ multiplex PCR; TCRdb's copy keeps in-frame clones and lacks some. The sample has 100,000 to 150,000 clones, around 9% seen once. Of note for this clone: Its antigen is currently unknown.

Sequencing input: central memory CD4+ T cells from blood. The rearrangement uses TRBV27 and TRBJ2-7; weak D call: TRBD1 (6 bases). The clonotype comes from a man in his thirties or forties with type 1 diabetes. CDR3 sequence: CASRFTGFGEQYF. CDR3 DNA sequence: TGTGCCAGCAGATTTACAGGGTTCGGCGAGCAGTACTTC.